The 8 T cell receptor beta chains reported below all come from one sample, sequenced in a study of CD8+CD57+ T cells in acquired aplastic anemia. An expansion of CD8+CD57+ cells by flow cytometry had been shown in patients chosen for sequencing. Genomic DNA constituted the template upon which TCR beta VDJ and CDR3 profiling was performed. TCRdb used MiXCR to reprocess the reads, holding one entry per CDR3 protein. The sample has 260,000 or so distinct CDR3 sequences, roughly 80% seen once. The sample taken for sequencing was sorted CD4+, CD8+, or CD8+CD57+ T cells (not recorded which) from PBMCs. These receptors originate from a human donor with aplastic anemia.

The chain uses TRBV7-2 and TRBJ2-5; 8 nucleotides line up with TRBD2. CDR3 size: 14 residues. The germline gives CDR1 SGHTA, CDR2 FQGNSA. J gave up 0 bases and V 10 bases, and 7 bases lay outside the gene matches. CDR3 loop: CANRVAGYQETQYF. The CDR3 DNA is TGTGCCAACAGGGTAGCGGGGTACCAAGAGACCCAGTACTTC.

The chain employs TRBV11-1 and TRBJ2-3; the D gene could be TRBD1 or TRBD2 (5 bases each). Trimming took 8 bases from V and 3 from J, leaving 12 bases between them. The CDR3 runs to 13 residues. Germline V gene sequence: CDR1 SGHAT, CDR2 FQDESV (reference sequence). The CDR3 region is CASGDERTDTQYF. In DNA, the CDR3 is TGTGCCAGCGGGGACGAGCGGACAGATACGCAGTATTTT.

This sequence joins TRBV29-1 and TRBJ1-3; D is unclear. Germline V gives CDR1 SQVTM, CDR2 ANQGSEA. V dropped 1 base and J dropped 7 bases, with 11 bases sitting between them. The length of the CDR3 is 13 residues. The chain's CDR3 is CSVEVRPSNTIYF. The CDR3 coding sequence is TGCAGCGTTGAAGTCCGACCTAGTAACACCATATATTTT.

This chain links TRBV6-5 with TRBJ2-2, with 7 bases matching TRBD1. The CDR3 is 14 amino acids. Trimming at V came to 6 bases and at J to 6 bases, leaving 7 bases not matched to a gene. The germline V gene encodes CDR1 MNHEY and CDR2 SVGAGI. CDR3 bases: TGTGCCAGCAGGGCCGGGACAGACTCCGGGGAGCTGTTTTTT. Its protein is CASRAGTDSGELFF.

The chain is built from TRBV5-6 and TRBJ2-1; D gene uncertain. The CDR3 spans 13 residues. V was trimmed by 0 bases and J by 6 bases, leaving 7 bases between them. Per germline, CDR1 SGHDT and CDR2 YYEEEE. The CDR3 region has the DNA TGTGCCAGCAGCTTGGGCTGGGGCAATGAGCAGTTCTTC. It translates to CASSLGWGNEQFF.

On this clonotype itself: One end of the junction does not line up with germline, which may come from a read error. The chain recombines TRBV7-3 with TRBJ1-1; perhaps TRBD1 as D (6 bases). The CDR3 length is 18 residues. The germline V gene encodes CDR1 SGHTA and CDR2 FQGTGA. DNA of the CDR3: TGTGCCACCAGCATGCCTCGCGGGACAAAAGTTTCGAGGACTGAAGCTTTCTTT. Translated: CATSMPRGTKVSRTEAFF.

This clonotype was detected only a few times. The V gene is TRBV7-8, the J gene TRBJ1-1; no reliable D call. This CDR3 is 16 amino acids long. In germline, CDR1 is SGHVS, CDR2 FQNEAQ. The V gene lost 0 bases and the J gene lost 7 bases, with 18 bases spanning the gap. This CDR3 reads CASSLAGGPDTHEAFF. CDR3 DNA: TGTGCCAGCAGCTTAGCGGGAGGGCCCGATACGCATGAAGCTTTCTTT. The entire variable domain, with the rest obtained from reference TRBV7-8 and TRBJ1-1, is as follows: GAGVSQSPRYKVAKRGQDVALRCDPISGHVSLFWYQQALGQGPEFLTYFQNEAQLDKSGLPSDRFFAERPEGSVSTLKIQRTQQEDSAVYLCASSLAGGPDTHEAFFGQGTRLTVV.

This clonotype was detected only once. V gene TRBV5-1 combines with J gene TRBJ2-5; D unclear. The CDR3 extends over 14 amino acids. The germline V gene encodes CDR1 SGHRS and CDR2 YFSETQ. The V gene lost 2 bases and the J gene lost 6 bases, with 14 bases spanning the gap. The CDR3 bases are TGCGCCAGCAGCTTAGGCCTCGCCTACAAGACCCAGTACTTC. Translating it yields CASSLGLAYKTQYF.